The 16 T cell receptor beta chains presented below share a single source sample, sequenced in a study of blood T cells in healthy people across ages. Together with a sample-barcoded 5' primer, a J-beta primer mix was included in a second PCR lasting about 7 to 11 cycles. TCRdb reprocessed the 5' RACE reads with MiXCR, giving one entry per CDR3 protein. Of roughly 830,000 distinct CDR3 sequences in the sample, around 62% were seen once. Material: blood. The receptors originated from a man aged 25-45 years in good health.

Points on this clonotype: This sequence may be a read error, since a much larger clone differs from it by one base. CDR3 nucleotides: TGTGCCGGCAGTTTTCTGGGGGCGAGTACAGATACGCAGTATTTT. Protein: CAGSFLGASTDTQYF. The chain joins TRBV27 to TRBJ2-3, with a weak D call TRBD1 (6 bases). The germline V gene has CDR1 MNHEY and CDR2 SMNVEV (reference sequence). The CDR3 spans 15 residues.

In its sample, this clonotype was seen a few times. The V gene is TRBV20-1, the J gene TRBJ2-7, with D possibly being TRBD1 (6 bases). This CDR3 spans 13 amino acids. Germline loops: CDR1 DFQATT, CDR2 SNEGSKA (reference sequence). V was cut by 3 bases and J by 1 base, with 10 bases left in between. The CDR3, as DNA: TGCAGTGCTAGGCCAGGACAGTCCTACGAGCAGTACTTC. Protein: CSARPGQSYEQYF.

The gene calls are TRBV15 and TRBJ2-3; 8 bases match TRBD2. V shed 5 bases, J shed 1 base, and the junction held 5 bases outside the gene matches. Germline V CDR1 and CDR2: LNHNV, YYDKDF (reference sequence). The CDR3 is made up of 15 amino acids. The CDR3 coding sequence is TGTGCCACCAGCTTAACGGGGGGGGGCACAGATACGCAGTATTTT. The encoded protein is CATSLTGGGTDTQYF.

This chain uses TRBV27 with TRBJ2-1; tentatively, D is TRBD2 (6 bases). Germline assignment: CDR1 MNHEY and CDR2 SMNVEV (reference sequence). Trimming cost V 0 bases and J 9 bases, with 15 bases left between them. The CDR3 length is 15 residues. The CDR3 DNA follows: TGTGCCAGCAGTTTATCGTGGGGACTTGGGGGTGAGCAGTTCTTC. Amino acid sequence: CASSLSWGLGGEQFF.

This clonotype was detected once. The chain carries TRBV15 and TRBJ1-4; D unresolved. V was trimmed by 0 bases and J by 8 bases, leaving 13 bases between them. The CDR3 extends over 15 amino acids. Germline values: CDR1 LNHNV, CDR2 YYDKDF (reference sequence). The CDR3 DNA sequence: TGTGCCACCAGCAGAGATCGAACTCCGGGGGAAAAACTGTTTTTT. Protein product: CATSRDRTPGEKLFF.

This clonotype was counted between two and nine times. This chain connects TRBV7-2 to TRBJ1-2; maybe TRBD1 (6 bases). The ends were cut back, 5 bases at V and 6 bases at J, with 10 bases in the middle. From germline, CDR1 is SGHTA and CDR2 FQGNSA. The CDR3 loop spans 12 amino acids. CDR3 region: CASSKHRDGYTF. In DNA form, the CDR3 reads TGTGCCAGCAGCAAACACAGGGATGGCTACACCTTC.

In this sample, this clonotype turned up a few times. The rearrangement joins TRBV29-1 to TRBJ2-5, with D possibly matching TRBD1 (6 bases). The ends were cut back, 2 bases at V and 2 bases at J, with 9 bases in the middle. CDR3 length: 13 residues. Germline loops: CDR1 SQVTM, CDR2 ANQGSEA. The CDR3 here is CSVEHREQETQYF. In DNA form, the CDR3 reads TGCAGCGTTGAACACAGGGAACAAGAGACCCAGTACTTC.

This chain connects TRBV7-3 to TRBJ1-1; 7 bases align to TRBD1. The CDR3 runs 13 residues. The ends lost 2 bases at V and 6 bases at J; junction bases unmatched: 3. The V gene's germline CDR1 is SGHTA and CDR2 FQGTGA. The DNA of the CDR3 is TGTGCCAGCAGCTTAGCCCAGGGGGCTGAAGCTTTCTTT. It is translated as CASSLAQGAEAFF.

This clonotype was detected a few times. V usage is TRBV4-3 and J usage is TRBJ2-1; 8 bases align to TRBD2. J lost 8 bases, V lost 3 bases, and 6 bases had no gene match. The length of the CDR3 is 14 residues. CDR1 and CDR2 from the germline V gene are LGHNA and YSLEER. CDR3 in DNA: TGCGCCAGCAGCCAGCTAGGGCGGGAGGATGAGCAGTTCTTC. The encoded protein is CASSQLGREDEQFF.

The table lists this clonotype with a few counts. V gene TRBV7-2 combines with J gene TRBJ1-6; D gene ambiguous. The germline V gene encodes CDR1 SGHTA and CDR2 FQGNSA. Trimming removed 6 bases from V and 7 bases from J, with 10 bases in between. The CDR3 has 13 amino acids. The CDR3 is CASSYAINSPLHF. In DNA form, the CDR3 reads TGTGCCAGCAGTTACGCGATAAATTCACCCCTCCACTTT.

The genes are TRBV27 and TRBJ2-7; 9 bases line up with TRBD1. V was pared by 8 bases and J by 5 bases, with 7 bases of the junction left unmatched. The CDR3 is 13 residues long. Germline CDR1 is MNHEY and CDR2 is SMNVEV (reference sequence). The CDR3 sequence is CASRLDRGHEQYF. CDR3 in DNA: TGTGCCAGCCGGCTGGACAGGGGCCACGAGCAGTACTTC.

This sequence joins TRBV24-1 and TRBJ2-1; 9 nucleotides agree with TRBD1. With V trimmed by 4 bases and J by 3 bases, 15 bases remained unmatched. CDR3 length equals 19 residues. Germline V gives CDR1 KGHDR, CDR2 SFDVKD. CDR3 protein: CATSDPYTGGQQNYNEQFF. The CDR3 region has the DNA TGTGCCACCAGTGACCCCTATACAGGGGGCCAACAGAACTACAATGAGCAGTTCTTC.

The V call is TRBV20-1, the J call TRBJ2-4; possible D gene TRBD2, 5 bases. V lost 3 bases to trimming and J lost 6 bases, with 18 bases between them. The CDR3 is made up of 15 amino acids. Germline CDR1 reads DFQATT; CDR2 reads SNEGSKA (reference sequence). The chain's CDR3 is CSARTETTPRNIQYF. CDR3 DNA sequence: TGCAGTGCTAGGACGGAGACTACTCCCAGAAACATTCAGTACTTC.

This sequence joins TRBV6-6 and TRBJ1-4, with TRBD1 as a possible D gene (5 bases). This CDR3 is 14 amino acids long. Germline CDR1 and CDR2: MNHNY and SVGAGI (reference sequence). V was trimmed by 2 bases and J by 8 bases, leaving 12 bases between them. The CDR3 reads CASSYRGGSEKLFF. The CDR3 DNA reads TGTGCCAGCAGTTACAGGGGAGGAAGCGAAAAACTGTTTTTT.

The chain combines TRBV29-1 with TRBJ2-3, with D possibly TRBD1 on 6 matching bases. The CDR3 covers 13 residues. Germline values: CDR1 SQVTM, CDR2 ANQGSEA. The V and J ends lost 7 bases and 5 bases respectively, with 16 bases between them. CDR3: CSGRDNVKDTQYF. The CDR3 coding sequence is TGCAGCGGCCGGGACAATGTAAAAGATACGCAGTATTTT.

This clonotype was found a few times. This chain links TRBV6-5 with TRBJ1-2; perhaps TRBD1 as D (5 bases). Trimming shortened V by 2 bases and J by 4 bases, and 8 bases separated the two germline ends. This CDR3 contains 13 residues. Germline CDR1 MNHEY, CDR2 SVGAGI. DNA of the CDR3: TGTGCCAGCAGTTACAGCGACAGCTATGGCTACACCTTC. It translates to CASSYSDSYGYTF.